A single sample is the source of the 8 T cell receptor beta chains below, sequenced in a study of T cell clones after liver transplantation. Produced via immunoSEQ multiplex PCR; TCRdb's table is partial and in-frame only. The sample shows 72,000 or so clones, roughly 80% of them seen only once. The specimen comprised CD4+ T cells from blood, sampled at the 22-month timepoint. The source is a human patient who received a liver transplant. These T cells may partly come from the graft donor.

The rearrangement joins TRBV29-1 to TRBJ2-6, with TRBD1 matching over 7 bases. Germline V gene lookup returns CDR1 SQVTM and CDR2 ANQGSEA. The CDR3 sequence is 16 residues long. V shed 8 bases and J 0 bases; nucleotides not matched to a gene: 10. The CDR3 loop is CSPSGDRFSGANVLTF. Here the CDR3 DNA reads TGCAGCCCTTCTGGGGACAGATTCTCTGGGGCCAACGTCCTGACTTTC.

The chain links TRBV5-1 to TRBJ2-1; D call uncertain. Germline assignment: CDR1 SGHRS and CDR2 YFSETQ. Between the trimmed V and J ends, which lost 4 bases and 3 bases, there was a span of 14 bases. The CDR3 consists of 15 residues. The CDR3 nucleotides are TGCGCCAGCAGCCTCCCGACGGATGGCTACAATGAGCAGTTCTTC. Translation gives CASSLPTDGYNEQFF.

The chain couples TRBV5-1 to TRBJ1-4; a weak D match, TRBD1 (6 bases). This CDR3 has 17 amino acids. In germline, CDR1 is SGHRS, CDR2 YFSETQ. V lost 0 bases and J 3 bases, leaving 15 bases between the germline ends. Here the CDR3 reads CASSLADRTGPNEKLFF. The CDR3 nucleotides are TGCGCCAGCAGCTTGGCCGACAGGACGGGACCTAATGAAAAACTGTTTTTT.

The chain employs TRBV6-1 and TRBJ2-6; D ambiguous. V lost 4 bases, J lost 1 base, and 11 bases lay in between. This CDR3 region has 16 residues. Per germline, CDR1 MNHNS and CDR2 SASEGT. The CDR3 loop is CASSGNDHSGANVLTF. The CDR3 bases are TGTGCCAGCAGTGGAAACGACCATTCTGGGGCCAACGTCCTGACTTTC.

The chain has TRBV5-1 and TRBJ2-1; 8 bases agree with TRBD1. The CDR3 length is 15 residues. V lost 0 bases, J lost 7 bases, and 6 bases stayed unmatched. CDR1 is SGHRS and CDR2 is YFSETQ in the germline V gene. This CDR3 is CASSLGGTGYNEQFF. CDR3 in DNA: TGCGCCAGCAGCTTGGGCGGGACAGGCTATAATGAGCAGTTCTTC.

This chain links TRBV2 with TRBJ2-1; 7 nucleotides match TRBD1. This CDR3 is 14 amino acids long. Trimming cost V 6 bases and J 1 base; bases outside gene matches: 3. Per germline, CDR1 SNHLY and CDR2 FYNNEI. The CDR3 region is CASSADRSYNEQFF. In DNA, the CDR3 is TGTGCCAGCAGCGCGGACAGGTCCTACAATGAGCAGTTCTTC.

The rearrangement uses TRBV4-2 and TRBJ2-1; TRBD2 aligns across 8 bases. Germline V gene sequence: CDR1 LGHNA, CDR2 YNFKEQ. J was trimmed by 5 bases and V by 4 bases; bases with no gene match: 10. CDR3 length equals 16 residues. The CDR3 here is CASSPTGTSSHNEQFF. The DNA for the CDR3 is TGTGCCAGCAGCCCTACCGGGACTAGTAGCCACAATGAGCAGTTCTTC.

This chain connects TRBV29-1 to TRBJ1-5, with a weak D call TRBD1 (6 bases). The V and J ends lost 0 bases and 7 bases respectively, with 16 bases between them. This CDR3 contains 15 residues. Per the germline V gene, CDR1 is SQVTM and CDR2 is ANQGSEA. The CDR3 loop reads CSVEDGGGAGQPQHF. Written as DNA, the CDR3 is TGCAGCGTTGAAGATGGGGGGGGCGCAGGGCAGCCCCAGCATTTT.